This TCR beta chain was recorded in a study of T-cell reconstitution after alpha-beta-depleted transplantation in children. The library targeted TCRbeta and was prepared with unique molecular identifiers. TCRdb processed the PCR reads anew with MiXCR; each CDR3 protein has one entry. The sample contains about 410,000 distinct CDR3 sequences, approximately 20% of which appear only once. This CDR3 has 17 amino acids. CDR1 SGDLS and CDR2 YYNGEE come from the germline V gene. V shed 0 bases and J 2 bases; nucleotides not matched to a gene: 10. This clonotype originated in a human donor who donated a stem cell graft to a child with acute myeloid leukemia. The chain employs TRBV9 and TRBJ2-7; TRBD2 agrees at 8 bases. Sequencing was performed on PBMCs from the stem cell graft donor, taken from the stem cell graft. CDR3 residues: CASSVGLSTSATYEQYF. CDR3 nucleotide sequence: TGTGCCAGCAGCGTAGGGCTGTCGACTAGCGCTACCTACGAGCAGTACTTC.